The next 15 T cell receptor beta chains were all read from a single sample in a study of CDR3 diversity in severe acne. One entry per CDR3 protein, called by TCRdb with MiXCR from the PCR reads. The sample has about 90,000 distinct CDR3 sequences; around 50% are singletons. The sequencing input was blood. The receptors originated from a male donor with severe acne vulgaris.

This chain joins TRBV12-3 or TRBV12-4 and TRBJ2-7; D ambiguous. The CDR3 is 15 residues long. Trimming removed 4 bases from V and 0 bases from J, with 13 bases in between. The CDR3 DNA reads TGTGCCAGCAGTTACTCTGGGTACAGCTCCTACGAGCAGTACTTC. Protein product: CASSYSGYSSYEQYF.

V and J are TRBV20-1 and TRBJ2-7, with D hard to call. Trimming cost V 2 bases and J 6 bases, with 11 bases left between them. The CDR3 contains 12 residues. Germline V CDR1 and CDR2: DFQATT, SNEGSKA (reference sequence). CDR3 bases: TGCAGTGCTAGACCCCCCCGGAGCGAGCAGTACGTC. As protein: CSARPPRSEQYV.

This clonotype was recorded a few times. The chain has TRBV29-1 and TRBJ1-2, with 7 bases fitting TRBD1. Germline V gene lookup returns CDR1 SQVTM and CDR2 ANQGSEA. V dropped 4 bases and J dropped 6; count of bases not matched to a gene: 14. This CDR3 spans 15 amino acids. The CDR3 DNA sequence: TGCAGCGTTGCTGAATCGACAGGGTTTTCAGATGGCTACACCTTC. It encodes CSVAESTGFSDGYTF.

The rearrangement links TRBV7-2 to TRBJ1-6; 7 positions match TRBD1. Germline CDR1 reads SGHTA; CDR2 reads FQGNSA. The CDR3 is 15 amino acids. Unmatched junction bases numbered 10, after V lost 4 bases and J lost 10 bases. The CDR3 DNA follows: TGTGCCAGCAGCTGGGCCGGGACAGCTTCATCACCCCTCCACTTT. It codes for CASSWAGTASSPLHF.

The chain joins TRBV12-3 or TRBV12-4 to TRBJ1-6; 10 bases fit TRBD1. The CDR3 length is 15 residues. V was clipped by 5 bases and J by 12 bases; unmatched bases: 10. CDR3 nucleotide sequence: TGTGCCAGCAGTGTCCGGGACAGGGGCCCTCTACCCCTCCACTTT. Its translation: CASSVRDRGPLPLHF.

Only one count was recorded for this clonotype. The chain combines TRBV10-1 with TRBJ2-5; TRBD2 is a possible D gene (5 bases). CDR1 and CDR2 from the germline V gene are WNHNN and SYGVQD (reference sequence). The germline V and J ends were trimmed by 11 bases and 11 bases, with 21 bases remaining between them. The CDR3 loop spans 12 amino acids. This CDR3 reads CASGVDFHEQYF. The CDR3 DNA sequence: TGCGCCTCCGGGGTGGATTTCCATGAGCAGTACTTC.

The V gene is TRBV7-9, the J gene TRBJ2-2; the D gene is possibly TRBD2 (5 bases). Germline CDR1 reads SEHNR; CDR2 reads FQNEAQ (reference sequence). V lost 5 bases and J 5 bases, leaving 9 bases between the germline ends. The CDR3 has 13 amino acids. The CDR3 is CASSEGGTGELFF. CDR3 DNA sequence: TGTGCCAGCAGCGAGGGTGGGACCGGGGAGCTGTTTTTT.

Only a few counts were recorded for this clonotype. The rearrangement joins TRBV5-1 to TRBJ2-2; 10 nucleotides line up with TRBD2. Trimming took 4 bases from V and 5 from J; bases not matched to a gene: 8. CDR3 length: 16 residues. Germline assignment: CDR1 SGHRS and CDR2 YFSETQ. CDR3 in amino acids: CASSQARAGGTGELFF. The DNA for the CDR3 is TGCGCCAGCAGCCAAGCTCGAGCGGGAGGGACCGGGGAGCTGTTTTTT.

Worth noting for this clonotype: Its ends do not fully match the called genes, so a read error is possible. The chain couples TRBV24-1 to TRBJ2-2; D ambiguous. This CDR3 contains 12 residues. Germline V gene lookup returns CDR1 KGHDR and CDR2 SFDVKD. The CDR3 loop reads CATRDGTGELFF. As DNA, the CDR3 is TGTGCCACCCGTGACGGGACCGGGGAGCTGTTTTTT.

This clonotype has ten or more counts. In DNA, the CDR3 is TGCAGTGCTGGGCCCATGGGGGGGTCTAGCACAGATACGCAGTATTTT. The encoded protein is CSAGPMGGSSTDTQYF. V usage is TRBV20-1 and J usage is TRBJ2-3, with 7 bases identical to TRBD2. Germline CDR1 DFQATT, CDR2 SNEGSKA (reference sequence). CDR3 length equals 16 residues. V shed 5 bases and J 0 bases; nucleotides not matched to a gene: 11.

This clonotype was recorded a few times. This clone may be a read error of a much larger clone one base away. The CDR3: CSARDPTGTGELLF. CDR3 in DNA: TGCAGTGCTAGAGACCCGACAGGTACCGGGGAGCTGCTTTTT. This chain uses TRBV20-1 with TRBJ2-2; D is possibly TRBD1 (6 bases). The CDR3 consists of 14 residues. CDR1 and CDR2 from the germline V gene are DFQATT and SNEGSKA (reference sequence).

The sample holds a few counts of this clonotype. The chain employs TRBV24-1 and TRBJ1-5; D possibly corresponds to TRBD1 (6 bases). This CDR3 comprises 14 residues. Germline V gene sequence: CDR1 KGHDR, CDR2 SFDVKD. V gave up 5 bases and J gave up 6 bases, with 13 bases separating them. CDR3 nucleotides: TGTGCCACCAGTGGCCAGGGGCTAGGTCAGCCCCAGCATTTT. Its translation is CATSGQGLGQPQHF.

The chain recombines TRBV10-3 with TRBJ2-7; tentative D call: TRBD2 (6 bases). Germline V CDR1 and CDR2: ENHRY, SYGVKD. The CDR3 runs to 13 residues. V was trimmed by 10 bases and J by 1 base, leaving 14 bases between them. The CDR3 is CATGTGTSYEQYF. The CDR3 DNA sequence: TGTGCCACCGGGACCGGGACTTCCTACGAGCAGTACTTC.

This clonotype was recorded at least ten times. V is TRBV6-2 or TRBV6-3 and J is TRBJ2-7; D not certain. Trimming removed 0 bases at V and 0 bases at J, with 6 bases between. Germline V gene data show CDR1 as MNHEY and CDR2 as SVGEGT. This CDR3 comprises 14 residues. The CDR3 sequence is CASSYSDDSYEQYF. In nucleotides, the CDR3 is TGTGCCAGCAGTTACTCGGACGACTCCTACGAGCAGTACTTC.

This clonotype was detected ten times or more. The chain carries TRBV13 and TRBJ2-1; perhaps TRBD2 as D (6 bases). This CDR3 is built from 13 residues. Per the germline V gene, CDR1 is PRHDT and CDR2 is FYEKMQ (reference sequence). With 2 bases removed from V and 9 bases from J, the gap between germline ends came to 11 bases. The CDR3 coding sequence is TGTGCCAGCAGCTTACGACTAGTTCCTGAGCAGTTCTTC. Translated: CASSLRLVPEQFF.